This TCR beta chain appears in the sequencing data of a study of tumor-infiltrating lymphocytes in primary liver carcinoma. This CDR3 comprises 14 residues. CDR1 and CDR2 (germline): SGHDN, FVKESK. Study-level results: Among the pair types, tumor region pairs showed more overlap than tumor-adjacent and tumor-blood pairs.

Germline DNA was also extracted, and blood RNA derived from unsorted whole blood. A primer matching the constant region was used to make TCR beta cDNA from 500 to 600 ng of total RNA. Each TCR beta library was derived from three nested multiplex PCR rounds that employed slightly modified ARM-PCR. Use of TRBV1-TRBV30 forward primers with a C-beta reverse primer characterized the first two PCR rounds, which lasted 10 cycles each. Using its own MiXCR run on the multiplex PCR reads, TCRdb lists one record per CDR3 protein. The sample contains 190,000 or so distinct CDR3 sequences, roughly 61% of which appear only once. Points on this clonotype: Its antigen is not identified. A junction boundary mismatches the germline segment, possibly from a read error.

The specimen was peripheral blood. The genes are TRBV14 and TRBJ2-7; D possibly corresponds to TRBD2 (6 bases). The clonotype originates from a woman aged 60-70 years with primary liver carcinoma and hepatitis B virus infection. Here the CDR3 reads CASSHGTVPYEHYF. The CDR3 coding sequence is TGTGCCAGCAGCCACGGGACTGTGCCCTACGAGCATTACTTC.